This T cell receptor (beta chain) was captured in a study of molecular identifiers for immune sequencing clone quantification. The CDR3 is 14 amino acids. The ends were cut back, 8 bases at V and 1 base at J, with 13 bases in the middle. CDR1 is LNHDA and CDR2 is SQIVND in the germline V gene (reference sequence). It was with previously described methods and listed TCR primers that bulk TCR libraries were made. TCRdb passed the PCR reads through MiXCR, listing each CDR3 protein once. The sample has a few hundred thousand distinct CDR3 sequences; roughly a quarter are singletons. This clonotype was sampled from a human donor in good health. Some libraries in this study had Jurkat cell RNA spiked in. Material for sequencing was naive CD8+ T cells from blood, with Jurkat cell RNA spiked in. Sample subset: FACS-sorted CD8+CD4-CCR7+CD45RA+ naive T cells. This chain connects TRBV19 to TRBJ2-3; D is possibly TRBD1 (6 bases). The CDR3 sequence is CASVPGDGTDTQYF. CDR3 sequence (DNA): TGTGCCAGTGTTCCAGGGGACGGCACAGATACGCAGTATTTT.